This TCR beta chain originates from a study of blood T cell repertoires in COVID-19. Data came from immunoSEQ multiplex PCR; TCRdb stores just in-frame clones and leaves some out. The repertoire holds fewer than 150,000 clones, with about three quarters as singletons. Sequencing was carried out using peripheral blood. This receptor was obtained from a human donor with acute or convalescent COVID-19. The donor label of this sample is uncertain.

The CDR3 reads CASSAVNNEQFF. The CDR3 DNA reads as TGCGCCAGCAGTGCGGTCAACAATGAGCAGTTCTTC. This chain joins TRBV23-1 and TRBJ2-1; D ambiguous. TRBV23-1 is an ORF; its function is uncertain. V lost 5 bases to trimming and J lost 5 bases, with 7 bases between them. The CDR3 consists of 12 residues.